This record concerns one T cell receptor beta chain sequence. Its target is unknown. The data are from a study of Ad26.COV2.S vaccination and SARS-CoV-2 variants. For the study at large: Donor got 5x10^10 or 1x10^11 viral particles of Ad26.COV2.S. Notes on the study in general: Researchers cautioned that TCR breadth and depth analyses may have underestimated total T cell responses.

Treatment described: approximately 18 received Ad26.COV2.S at low or high dose, single or two shots; roughly five received placebo; per-sample allocation not given. Samples analyzed were those drawn on day 63 after the first vaccine or placebo injection. Here immunoSEQ multiplex PCR was the method, and the copy in TCRdb shows in-frame clones only, minus some. Of some 640,000 clones in the sample, 80% to 90% were seen once. Source: peripheral blood, taken in a trial of Ad26.COV2.S vaccine versus placebo. This clonotype was obtained from a person aged 18-65 years who received the Ad26.COV2.S COVID-19 vaccine or a placebo.

The CDR3 DNA reads TGTGCGGGTGGCGGTAATTTCTCCTACAATGAGCAGTTCTTC. Encoded protein: CAGGGNFSYNEQFF. The genes are TRBV7-2 and TRBJ2-1; no clear D. The germline V gene has CDR1 SGHTA and CDR2 FQGNSA. The length of the CDR3 is 14 residues.